This TCR beta chain emerged from a study of ipilimumab plus nivolumab after autologous stem cell transplantation. In the study overall: Median doses per patient: a few ipilimumab, seven to nine nivolumab.

Study conclusions and caveats: The authors say TCR, Treg and microbiome findings warrant further study.

Checkpoint therapy with ipilimumab 1 mg/kg began 14 to 28 days after transplant. Patients got 3 mg/kg IV nivolumab weeks 1, 4, 7, 10, then biweekly through week 26. About this clone: Its antigen is unknown. One junction end does not reproduce the germline sequence, and a read error may be involved.

CDR1 is SSHAT and CDR2 is FNYEAQ in the germline V gene (reference sequence). This CDR3 is 13 amino acids long. Profiled with immunoSEQ multiplex PCR; TCRdb holds only in-frame clones, not every one. The sample consists of about 9,400 clones, 60% to 70% of them appearing once. This TCR was recovered from a female donor with multiple myeloma. The rearrangement joins TRBV7-7 to TRBJ2-3; D possibly corresponds to TRBD2 (6 bases). The material sequenced was PBMCs, taken in a trial of ipilimumab plus nivolumab as post-transplant consolidation. Written as DNA, the CDR3 is TGTGCTAGCAGCTTAGCGGAGGCGGATACGCAGTATTTT. This sequence encodes CASSLAEADTQYF.